This T cell receptor (beta chain) derives from a study of OX40 agonist ivuxolimab in advanced cancers. In the study overall: As their treatment, patients were administered ivuxolimab, an agonistic anti-OX40 (CD134) antibody.

The CDR3 totals 16 residues. Germline lookup yields CDR1 MNHEY and CDR2 SVGAGI. Trimming shortened V by 2 bases and J by 0 bases, and 13 bases separated the two germline ends. Clones were sequenced by immunoSEQ multiplex PCR, and TCRdb holds only the in-frame ones, with some missing. The repertoire holds almost 70,000 clones, roughly nine tenths seen once, with around 0.3% in the top ten. V gene TRBV6-5 combines with J gene TRBJ1-1; D perhaps matches TRBD1 (5 bases). The sequence was collected from an adult with an advanced solid tumor such as melanoma, head and neck, liver or kidney cancer. Sample: CD4+ or CD8+ T cells sorted from blood, taken in a trial of the OX40 agonist ivuxolimab. The CDR3 region is CASSYRPGRLNTEAFF. In DNA, the CDR3 is TGTGCCAGCAGTTACCGGCCAGGGAGATTGAACACTGAAGCTTTCTTT.